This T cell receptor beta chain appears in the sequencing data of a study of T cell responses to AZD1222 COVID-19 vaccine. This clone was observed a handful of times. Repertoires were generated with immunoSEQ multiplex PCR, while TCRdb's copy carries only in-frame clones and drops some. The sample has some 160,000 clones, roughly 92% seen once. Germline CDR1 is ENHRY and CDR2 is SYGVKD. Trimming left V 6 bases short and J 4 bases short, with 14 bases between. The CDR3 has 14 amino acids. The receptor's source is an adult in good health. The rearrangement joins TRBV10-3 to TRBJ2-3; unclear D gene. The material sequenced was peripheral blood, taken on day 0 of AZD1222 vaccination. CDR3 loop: CAIRDPRTADTQYF. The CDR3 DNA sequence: TGTGCCATCAGGGACCCCCGAACGGCAGATACGCAGTATTTT.